This T cell receptor beta chain is drawn from a study of Ad26.COV2.S vaccination and SARS-CoV-2 variants. Study details: Donor allocation was to the COV1001 Ad26.COV2.S trial arm. Study-level points and caveats: Vaccinated individuals (as opposed to placebo recipients) had higher spike-specific TCR breadth.

Data came from immunoSEQ multiplex PCR; TCRdb stores just in-frame clones and leaves some out. The repertoire consists of some 370,000 clones, with 83% occurring once and the leading ten covering around 7.4%. Treatment specified: around 19 received Ad26.COV2.S at low or high dose, single or two shots; several received placebo; per-sample allocation not given. After the first vaccine or placebo injection, samples were drawn on day 63. As concerns this clone: Antigen specificity is unknown.

Trimming pared 4 bases from V and 14 bases from J, leaving 20 bases between. The length of the CDR3 is 13 residues. CDR1 is SEHNR, CDR2 FQNEAQ, per germline (reference sequence). This chain links TRBV7-9 with TRBJ1-2; D is unclear. Here the sequenced sample was peripheral blood, taken in a trial of Ad26.COV2.S vaccine versus placebo. The origin of this receptor is a person between 18 and 59 years old who received the Ad26.COV2.S COVID-19 vaccine or a placebo. CDR3 nucleotide sequence: TGTGCCAGCAGCTCCGGAGACTCCGGAACACTAACCTTC. It is translated as CASSSGDSGTLTF.